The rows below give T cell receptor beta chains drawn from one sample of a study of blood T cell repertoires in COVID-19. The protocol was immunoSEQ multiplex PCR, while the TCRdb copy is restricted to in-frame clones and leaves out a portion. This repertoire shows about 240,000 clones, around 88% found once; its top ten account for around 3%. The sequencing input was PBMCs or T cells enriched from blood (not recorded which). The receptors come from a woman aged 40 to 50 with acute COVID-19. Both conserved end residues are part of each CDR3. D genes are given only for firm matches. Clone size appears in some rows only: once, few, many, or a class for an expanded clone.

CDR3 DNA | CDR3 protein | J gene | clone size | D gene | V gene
TGCGCCAGCAGCCTCCAAGCGGGGCGGGGCACAGATACGCAGTATTTT | CASSLQAGRGTDTQYF | TRBJ2-3 | few | TRBD2 | TRBV5-1
TGCGCCAGCAGCTTGGTGGTCACTAGCGGGAGGAGCACGAACACCGGGGAGCTGTTTTTT | CASSLVVTSGRSTNTGELFF | TRBJ2-2 | . | TRBD2 | TRBV5-1
TGTGCCAGCAGCTCGCTCAGAGATACGCAGTATTTT | CASSSLRDTQYF | TRBJ2-3 | . | . | TRBV5-6
TGCAGTGCTAGTCCGTCAGGGTCCCACGAGCAGTACTTC | CSASPSGSHEQYF | TRBJ2-7 | . | . | TRBV20-1
TGTGCCAGCAGCAGTGACAGGGTAGAAGGATCCTACGAGCAGTACTTC | CASSSDRVEGSYEQYF | TRBJ2-7 | few | TRBD1 | TRBV7-8
TGTGCCACCAGCAGAGATGCCCCAAGGGGGCCCGGGGAGCTGTTTTTT | CATSRDAPRGPGELFF | TRBJ2-2 | few | TRBD1 | TRBV15
TGTGCCAGTCGGACATCTTACAATGAGCAGTTCTTC | CASRTSYNEQFF | TRBJ2-1 | . | . | TRBV2
TGCGCCAGCAGCCAGGAGGGAATTGTAGATACGCAGTATTTT | CASSQEGIVDTQYF | TRBJ2-3 | . | . | TRBV4-1
TGCGCCAGCGCCGCCGGGACAGGTGAAGCTTTCTTT | CASAAGTGEAFF | TRBJ1-1 | . | TRBD1 | TRBV5-1
TGTGCCAGCAGCTCGCTCGAGGCCACAGGGTGGCCCTACGAGCAGTACTTC | CASSSLEATGWPYEQYF | TRBJ2-7 | . | . | TRBV5-8
TGTGCCAGCAGCCAAGTAGGGGGGACTCCTAGCGGGAGGGACACCGGGGAGCTGTTTTTT | CASSQVGGTPSGRDTGELFF | TRBJ2-2 | . | TRBD2 | TRBV4-2
TGTGCCAGCAGTGACGAGGAGGCCCGGGACACTGAAGCTTTCTTT | CASSDEEARDTEAFF | TRBJ1-1 | . | . | TRBV2
TGTGCCAGCATAGGGGCCTATGGCTACACCTTC | CASIGAYGYTF | TRBJ1-2 | . | . | TRBV27
TGTGCCAGCAGTGAATGGAGCGGCCTCACAGATACGCAGTATTTT | CASSEWSGLTDTQYF | TRBJ2-3 | . | . | TRBV6-4
TGCGCCAGCAGCTTTCTAGCTACCGTCTACAATGAGCAGTTCTTC | CASSFLATVYNEQFF | TRBJ2-1 | . | . | TRBV4-1
TGCGCCAGCAGTGATTTACGGGAGGGCCGGTATGAGCAGTTCTTC | CASSDLREGRYEQFF | TRBJ2-1 | . | TRBD2 | TRBV10-1
TGTGCCAGCAGAATAGGGGGATTGTACACTGAAGCTTTCTTT | CASRIGGLYTEAFF | TRBJ1-1 | . | . | TRBV27
TGTGCCAGCAGTGAGACGCCGGGACAGGGGGCCGATGAGCAGTTCTTC | CASSETPGQGADEQFF | TRBJ2-1 | . | TRBD1 | TRBV6-1
TGTGCCAGCAGCGTAGGAACTAGCGGGGGTGACGAGACCCAGTACTTC | CASSVGTSGGDETQYF | TRBJ2-5 | . | TRBD2 | TRBV9
TGTGCCACGGCGGTGGGCACCGGGGAGCTGTTTTTT | CATAVGTGELFF | TRBJ2-2 | . | . | TRBV3-1/TRBV3-2
TGTGCTAGCAGCTTAGAAGGAGTTCCTCAAGAGACCCAGTACTTC | CASSLEGVPQETQYF | TRBJ2-5 | . | . | TRBV7-7
TGTGCCAGCTCACCACCGCGACTAGCGGAGTACAATGAGCAGTTCTTC | CASSPPRLAEYNEQFF | TRBJ2-1 | . | TRBD2 | TRBV18
TGTGCCAGCAGTCGAGACTTCTCTAGCACAGATACGCAGTATTTT | CASSRDFSSTDTQYF | TRBJ2-3 | . | . | TRBV2
TGTGCCACCAGTCTTCAGGACAGGGTAACCGGGGAGCTGTTTTTT | CATSLQDRVTGELFF | TRBJ2-2 | few | TRBD1 | TRBV15
TGTGCCATCAGTGCCAGGACTAGCGGAATCGACAATGAGCAGTTCTTC | CAISARTSGIDNEQFF | TRBJ2-1 | . | TRBD2 | TRBV10-3
TGTGCCAGCAGCTTACTAGCGGGAGTTACCCCGGGTCTGTCCGAGCAGTACTTC | CASSLLAGVTPGLSEQYF | TRBJ2-7 | . | TRBD2 | TRBV5-4
TGTGCCAGTAGTAGCGGATCACCCCTCCACTTT | CASSSGSPLHF | TRBJ1-6 | . | . | TRBV19
TGTGCCAGCAGGAGGACTAGCGTTGCCGGGGAGCTGTTTTTT | CASRRTSVAGELFF | TRBJ2-2 | . | TRBD2 | TRBV2
TGTGCCAGTAGTATGGGACAGGGAAACTATGGCTACACCTTC | CASSMGQGNYGYTF | TRBJ1-2 | . | TRBD1 | TRBV19
TGCGCCAGCAGCTTGGACAGGGTGAACACTGAAGCTTTCTTT | CASSLDRVNTEAFF | TRBJ1-1 | . | . | TRBV5-1
TGTGCCAGCACCCAAGCGGGGAGCGAGCAGTACTTC | CASTQAGSEQYF | TRBJ2-7 | . | TRBD2 | TRBV2
TGTGCCATCACCACGGACAGGGGCGGCACTGAAGCTTTCTTT | CAITTDRGGTEAFF | TRBJ1-1 | . | TRBD1 | TRBV10-3
TGTGCCAGCAGCGCGAACCAGGGGCCAGCTTTCTTT | CASSANQGPAFF | TRBJ1-1 | . | . | TRBV9
TGTGCCAGCAGCTTAGGTTGGGAGGGTCAGGAGACCCAGTACTTC | CASSLGWEGQETQYF | TRBJ2-5 | . | TRBD2 | TRBV11-3
TGTGCCAGCAGCTTTGGGGCGGACACTGAAGCTTTCTTT | CASSFGADTEAFF | TRBJ1-1 | . | . | TRBV7-9
TGTGCCAGCAGCGTAGAGGGACAGGTAAACAATGAGCAGTTCTTC | CASSVEGQVNNEQFF | TRBJ2-1 | . | TRBD1 | TRBV9
TGTGCCAGCAGCCAAGAAGGTCGGCGAGTAGCGGGAGTTTTTACAGATACGCAGTATTTT | CASSQEGRRVAGVFTDTQYF | TRBJ2-3 | . | TRBD2 | TRBV3-1/TRBV3-2
TGTGCCAGTACATGGACAGGGTTTAATGAGCAGTTCTTC | CASTWTGFNEQFF | TRBJ2-1 | . | TRBD1 | TRBV19
TGTGCCAGCAGCTTAATTAGTCATCTCTATGGCTACACCTTC | CASSLISHLYGYTF | TRBJ1-2 | . | . | TRBV7-9
TGCGCCAGCAGCTTGGGTGGGAGTGACAACAATGAGCAGTTCTTC | CASSLGGSDNNEQFF | TRBJ2-1 | . | . | TRBV5-1
TGTGCCAGCAGCAAAGACCCTCTAAGGTATAGCGGGAGGGCCAATGAGCAGTTCTTC | CASSKDPLRYSGRANEQFF | TRBJ2-1 | . | . | TRBV21-1
TGTGCCAGCAGCCCGCGGGACCCCGGGGAGGAAAAACTGTTTTTT | CASSPRDPGEEKLFF | TRBJ1-4 | . | . | TRBV5-6
TGTGCCACCAGCAGAGATCAAGGACAGGGCCAGCCCCAGCATTTT | CATSRDQGQGQPQHF | TRBJ1-5 | . | TRBD1 | TRBV15
TGTGCCAGCAGTCGGGACAGAAATTCACCCCTCCACTTT | CASSRDRNSPLHF | TRBJ1-6 | . | TRBD1 | TRBV2
TGTGCCAGCAGCTTGGAGCAGGACACCGGGGAGCTGTTTTTT | CASSLEQDTGELFF | TRBJ2-2 | . | . | TRBV5-4
TGTGCCAGCAGCTATGGACAGGGGGCTGGAAACACCATATATTTT | CASSYGQGAGNTIYF | TRBJ1-3 | . | TRBD1 | TRBV7-9
TGTGCCAGTGTAGAAAGGGGGAACACTGAAGCTTTCTTT | CASVERGNTEAFF | TRBJ1-1 | . | . | TRBV19
TGTGCCAGCAGCTTCTACTCGGGGGAGGGCCACGATGAGCAGTTCTTC | CASSFYSGEGHDEQFF | TRBJ2-1 | . | TRBD2 | TRBV9
TGCGCCAGCAGCCGACAGGGGGCGGAAGATACGCAGTATTTT | CASSRQGAEDTQYF | TRBJ2-3 | . | TRBD1 | TRBV5-1
TGTGCCAGCAGTGAATCCGTCAGCTCTGGAAACACCATATATTTT | CASSESVSSGNTIYF | TRBJ1-3 | . | . | TRBV25-1
TGCGCCAGCAGCACAGGCGTGACCTACGAGCAGTACTTC | CASSTGVTYEQYF | TRBJ2-7 | few | . | TRBV4-1
TGCAGCGCTAGGGACAGAGCGGTAGGTGGCTATGGCTACACCTTC | CSARDRAVGGYGYTF | TRBJ1-2 | . | TRBD1 | TRBV29-1
TGCACCAGCAGCCAATCATCCTACGAGCAGTACTTC | CTSSQSSYEQYF | TRBJ2-7 | . | . | TRBV1